This TCR beta chain comes out of a study of T cells in Graves' hyperthyroidism and ophthalmopathy. Study outcomes and limitations: Ophthalmopathy was identified by the model a median about six months ahead of onset.

From germline, CDR1 is DFQATT and CDR2 SNEGSKA (reference sequence). The V end lost 6 bases, the J end lost 0 bases, and 15 bases lay between the germline ends. The CDR3 has 15 residues. Lactation, pregnancy, other autoimmune disease or uncontrolled infection excluded patients. Used for diagnoses were clinical symptoms, serum thyroxine and TRAb, thyroid ultrasound and orbital computed tomography. Researchers amplified the TCR beta CDR3 regions from RNA transcripts. During a first-round RT-PCR of the TCR CDR3, the HTBI primer set was used. TCRdb called the multiplex PCR reads again in MiXCR, with one record for every CDR3 protein. This table has hundreds of thousands of distinct CDR3 sequences, roughly an eighth appearing once. Turning to this clonotype: The antigen remains unidentified.

The sequence derives from a woman aged 40-49 years with Graves' ophthalmopathy. The rearrangement uses TRBV20-1 and TRBJ1-5; D is possibly TRBD1 (5 bases). The sequenced sample consisted of blood. The CDR3 spells CSAVHRISSNQPQHF. CDR3 DNA sequence: TGCAGTGCGGTTCACAGGATTTCTAGCAATCAGCCCCAGCATTTT.